Each of the 2 T cell receptor beta chains below was sequenced from the same sample in a study of beta chain features in type 1 diabetes. The study, taken as a whole, reports: Type 1 diabetes patients showed a moderate but significant shortening of TCRB CDR3s in all four CD4+ subsets.

Their cognate antigens are unknown. As every portion of the isolated RNA was reverse transcribed, the sequencing read expressed TCRB transcripts. Repertoires were generated with immunoSEQ multiplex PCR, while TCRdb's copy carries only in-frame clones and drops some. The sample has about 700,000 clones, over 10% seen once. The sequencing input was naive CD4+ T cells from blood. These receptors were obtained from a young man with type 1 diabetes.

About this clone itself: Other DNA sequences in this sample translate to the same CDR3. V gene TRBV29-1 combines with J gene TRBJ2-3; no firm D call. V shed 1 base and J shed 3 bases, with 5 bases lying between them. Germline values: CDR1 SQVTM, CDR2 ANQGSEA. This CDR3 has 12 amino acids. The CDR3 sequence is CSVEGLTDTQYF. CDR3 DNA sequence: TGCAGCGTTGAAGGGTTGACAGATACGCAGTATTTT.

This clone turned up a few times. V usage is TRBV6-6 and J usage is TRBJ2-2, with TRBD2 matching 7 bases. This CDR3 region has 14 residues. Germline loops: CDR1 MNHNY, CDR2 SVGAGI (reference sequence). Trimming cost V 2 bases and J 6 bases; bases outside gene matches: 3. CDR3 bases: TGTGCCAGCAGTTACACGACTAGCCCCGGGGAGCTGTTTTTT. It specifies CASSYTTSPGELFF.